The T cell receptor beta chain under discussion was sequenced for a study of T-cell reconstitution after alpha-beta-depleted transplantation in children. Study observations and caveats: In patients about two months after transplant, alpha-beta T cells reportedly arose from several hundred expanded graft clones. Hyperexpanded clones declined; after one year, newly produced T cells mostly supplied diversity. Where some patients showed high TCRbeta diversity at day 60, it came from recipient T cells and thymic progenitors that had survived.

Preparing the TCRbeta library involved the use of unique molecular identifiers. TCRdb analysed the PCR reads with MiXCR anew, one entry per CDR3 protein. The table includes about 980,000 distinct CDR3 sequences, under 30% detected once. V was trimmed by 0 bases and J by 7 bases, leaving 11 bases between them. CDR1 and CDR2 from the germline V gene are SGDLS and YYNGEE. The CDR3 contains 13 residues. About this clonotype itself: Its antigen remains unknown.

The sample was PBMCs, mostly from graft donor cells, taken 360 days after TCRalphabeta/CD19-depleted stem cell transplant. The receptor was derived from a boy under two years old who had a stem cell transplant for SCID, so the T cells may come from the graft donor. The rearrangement uses TRBV9 and TRBJ2-7, with D uncertain. CDR3 nucleotide sequence: TGTGCCAGCAGCGTAGGCCCGGTGGGTGAGCAGTACTTC. Translating gives CASSVGPVGEQYF.